The 17 T cell receptor beta chains reported below all come from one sample, sequenced in a study of monozygotic twins with inflammatory bowel disease. TCRdb reprocessed the 5' RACE reads, with one entry per CDR3 protein and no DNA. This sample's clone table lists just over 300,000 distinct CDR3 sequences. Sequencing was performed on blood. The receptor set was obtained from a human donor with ulcerative colitis or Crohn's disease, or a healthy co-twin of an affected twin (not recorded which).

The chain links TRBV7-6 to TRBJ2-2. The CDR3 runs 13 residues. Germline-derived CDR1 and CDR2 are SGHVS and FNYEAQ. The CDR3 sequence is CASTHSVVGELFF.

The rearrangement uses TRBV9 and TRBJ2-2; as DNA is missing, the TRBD1 call by TCRdb cannot be tested. The CDR3 runs to 15 residues. CDR1 SGDLS and CDR2 YYNGEE come from the germline V gene. CDR3 residues: CASSGSHGRTGELFF.

This chain joins TRBV20-1 and TRBJ2-1; the TCRdb call, TRBD2, lacks DNA for checking. Looked up from germline, CDR1 is DFQATT and CDR2 is SNEGSKA (reference sequence). CDR3 length: 14 residues. CDR3: CSARLASGRGEQFF.

This chain connects TRBV20-1 to TRBJ2-4; with no DNA, the TCRdb D assignment of TRBD1 cannot be verified. The CDR3 is made up of 13 amino acids. Germline V CDR1 and CDR2: DFQATT, SNEGSKA (reference sequence). The CDR3: CSADRGSKNIQYF.

The chain joins TRBV12-3 or TRBV12-4 to TRBJ2-1; TCRdb designates TRBD2, a call that cannot be tested without DNA. This CDR3 spans 16 amino acids. The CDR3 here is CASSYKVQGTGTKQFF.

This rearrangement joins TRBV7-2 to TRBJ1-3; TCRdb lists TRBD1, though no DNA is available to test this call. The CDR3 runs to 15 residues. The germline CDR1 and CDR2 sequences are SGHTA and FQGNSA. The CDR3 sequence is CASSLGAGMGNTIYF. Together with reference TRBV7-2 and TRBJ1-3, the CDR3 gives the full variable domain: GAGVSQSPSNKVTEKGKDVELRCDPISGHTALYWYRQSLGQGLEFLIYFQGNSAPDKSGLPSDRFSAERTGGSVSTLTIQRTQQEDSAVYLCASSLGAGMGNTIYFGEGSWLTVV.

V and J are TRBV5-1 and TRBJ2-3; TCRdb's D call of TRBD1 is untestable without DNA. Germline lookup yields CDR1 SGHRS and CDR2 YFSETQ. CDR3 length: 15 amino acids. CDR3 amino acids: CASSRTGTGVDTQYF.

The V and J genes are TRBV6-1 and TRBJ1-5; TCRdb's D call of TRBD1 is untestable without DNA. Per the germline V gene, CDR1 is MNHNS and CDR2 is SASEGT. The CDR3 runs 19 residues. The CDR3 sequence: CASSEAPPGGIIRNQPQHF.

The chain joins TRBV19 to TRBJ1-2; TCRdb designates TRBD1, a call that cannot be tested without DNA. Germline lookup yields CDR1 LNHDA and CDR2 SQIVND (reference sequence). CDR3 length: 15 amino acids. CDR3 residues: CASSLTGGGGGGYTF.

V usage is TRBV6-6 and J usage is TRBJ1-2; the D gene TCRdb calls, TRBD1, cannot be checked with no DNA. The CDR3 spans 13 residues. Germline V gene data show CDR1 as MNHNY and CDR2 as SVGAGI (reference sequence). CDR3 loop: CASLSTENYGYTF.

The V gene is TRBV5-1, the J gene TRBJ1-1; lacking DNA, the TRBD1 call made by TCRdb goes unchecked. Germline loops: CDR1 SGHRS, CDR2 YFSETQ. This CDR3 comprises 15 residues. The CDR3 sequence: CASSKEQGRYTEAFF.

The chain uses TRBV5-5 and TRBJ2-4; the TRBD1 assignment by TCRdb is unverifiable without DNA. CDR1 SGHKS and CDR2 YYEKEE come from the germline V gene (reference sequence). This CDR3 region has 18 residues. This CDR3 is CASSPKLTGDEVKNIQYF.

V is TRBV18 and J is TRBJ1-4. The CDR3 runs 17 residues. Germline loops: CDR1 KGHSH, CDR2 LQKENI. The CDR3 sequence is CASSPPEKTSTNEKLFF.

This chain links TRBV20-1 with TRBJ2-7; the D gene TCRdb calls, TRBD1, cannot be checked with no DNA. Germline V gene sequence: CDR1 DFQATT, CDR2 SNEGSKA (reference sequence). CDR3 size: 13 residues. The CDR3 region is CSARRGANYEQYF.

The rearrangement joins TRBV9 to TRBJ1-1; with no DNA, the TCRdb D assignment of TRBD1 cannot be verified. Per the germline V gene, CDR1 is SGDLS and CDR2 is YYNGEE. The CDR3 has 15 residues. The CDR3 spells CASSSLWTGDTEAFF.

This chain links TRBV7-2 with TRBJ2-5; with no DNA, the TCRdb D assignment of TRBD2 cannot be verified. The CDR3 totals 15 residues. Germline CDR1 reads SGHTA; CDR2 reads FQGNSA. The CDR3 protein is CASRRTSGGQETQYF.

J is TRBJ2-1 and V is TRBV5-1; TCRdb calls TRBD2, which cannot be checked without DNA. Germline CDR1 is SGHRS and CDR2 is YFSETQ. The CDR3 consists of 16 residues. The CDR3 protein is CASSGTSGKSYNEQFF.